This section outlines one T cell receptor beta chain sequence together with its context. Germline values: CDR1 MNHEY, CDR2 SMNVEV (reference sequence). Deletions cut 4 bases from V and 6 bases from J, with 12 bases between. The CDR3 length is 14 residues. This sample stems from a study of blood T cell repertoires in COVID-19. Study-wide background: Recovery among Cohort 3 donors was established by two negative PCRs, clearance, or symptom resolution. The cDNA or gDNA used as material had been derived from T cells, B-cell-depleted T cells, or PBMCs.

Cohorts were assigned according to the clinical history that participants reported. Sequencing was performed with immunoSEQ multiplex PCR; in TCRdb, only in-frame clones are kept and a portion is missing. The sample carries 250,000 to 350,000 clones, roughly 91% recorded once. V and J are TRBV27 and TRBJ2-2; weak D call: TRBD1 (5 bases). This TCR was sampled from a woman between 55 and 75 years old in a cohort exposed to, infected with or recovered from COVID-19 (not recorded which). Sample: PBMCs or T cells enriched from blood (not recorded which). The CDR3 here is CASSSTGFPGELFF. The CDR3 DNA follows: TGTGCCAGCAGTTCAACAGGTTTTCCCGGGGAGCTGTTTTTT.